This T cell receptor (beta chain) was sequenced during a study of T cell repertoires in cytomegalovirus infection (dated by TCRdb to 2018 to 2020). With regard to the full study: Donor HLA type was relevant to the analysis, as public TCR beta signatures indicated carriage of CMV infection together with the matching HLA type. Here is what the overall study found, with its caveats: The ex vivo response was dominated by HLA-C-restricted CMV-specific TCR beta clonotypes, which also provided the single most frequent clonotype in two of eight donors. Cumulative frequency of public TCR beta family members discriminated carriers of CMV infection plus the relevant HLA type in this cohort and an independent approximately 360-donor cohort.

From its cysteine to its phenylalanine, the CDR3 spans 11 amino acids. CDR3 DNA only is kept here, 33 bases in frame from base 1. The CDR1 and CDR2 encoded by the germline V gene are MGHDK and SYGVNS. V gives up 2 bases and J gives up 15 bases, and the segment between their germline ends measures 8 bases. Points on this clonotype: The target of this receptor is not known. Base qualities are not provided; no much larger clone lies one nucleotide away.

The listed sequencing device is Illumina HiSeq 1500. TCRdb reran the public reads through fastp at Q25 and MiXCR, keeping productive beta chains. A single entry per CDR3 protein holds the most common genes and DNA from its merged rows. The sample table contains around 450,000 distinct CDR3 sequences; only one count was recorded for about 10% of them. The ten biggest clones cover roughly a tenth of the sample. The chain is assembled from TRBV25-1 and TRBJ1-6, with TRBD1 as a weak D call on 5 bases. The receptor's source is a human donor in good health (CMV status not recorded). Some clones in this sample may be carry-over from other donors' samples. Sequenced input: PBMCs. CDR3 sequence: CASSEGRVLHF. Read as DNA, the sequence is TGTGCCAGCAGTGAAGGCAGGGTCCTCCACTTT.